This TCR beta chain was sequenced in a study of post-analysis software for immune sequencing data. General study points: Pronounced co-clustering by F measure was evident among identically batched samples. Those with multiple sclerosis, the patient group, showed significantly lower normalized Chao1 diversity than controls. TRBV5-6, TRBV5-1 and TRBV20-1 belonged to a set of a handful of TRBV segments that were more frequent in patients than controls.

The CDR3 contains 13 residues. The V end lost 2 bases, the J end lost 6 bases, and 9 bases lay between the germline ends. In germline, CDR1 is SGHRS, CDR2 YFSETQ. With respect to this clonotype: Antigen specificity is unknown.

The TCR beta cDNA libraries contained unique molecular identifiers. The authors obtained roughly 0.5 million cDNA molecules from roughly 1 to 10 million T cells. TCRdb reprocessed the PCR reads via MiXCR and lists one record per CDR3 protein. The sample shows hundreds of thousands of distinct CDR3 sequences, about 27% of them seen only once. Material for sequencing was blood. This clonotype was sampled from a girl between 10 and 17 years old with multiple sclerosis. The J gene is TRBJ2-4, the V gene TRBV5-1, with D possibly called TRBD1 or TRBD2 (5 bases each). For the CDR3, the DNA is TGCGCCAGCAGCTTCAGGGACCGAAACATTCAGTACTTC. Translating gives CASSFRDRNIQYF.